These 22 T cell receptor beta chains were sequenced from one sample in a study of shared clonotypes between healthy human individuals. Clones were read by immunoSEQ multiplex PCR, and TCRdb kept only the in-frame ones, dropping some. In the table there are under 2,500,000 clones, approximately 95% of which are singletons. Sequenced: naive CD4+ T cells sorted from blood. Subset specified: CD45RA+ positively selected. All receptors derive from a man aged 18 to 30 in good health.

The chain links TRBV18 to TRBJ2-7, with 7 nucleotides matching TRBD1. This CDR3 comprises 14 residues. Germline CDR1 is KGHSH and CDR2 is LQKENI. V shed 3 bases and J 7 bases; nucleotides not matched to a gene: 9. The CDR3 loop is CASSPQGQNLEQYF. CDR3 nucleotide sequence: TGTGCCAGCTCACCTCAGGGACAGAATTTGGAGCAGTACTTC.

This chain links TRBV28 with TRBJ1-2; 8 nucleotides line up with TRBD1. Losses at the gene ends were 10 bases for V and 7 bases for J; bases not matched to a gene: 8. In germline, CDR1 is MDHEN, CDR2 SYDVKM. This CDR3 has 12 amino acids. CDR3: CAITLQGVGYTF. CDR3 nucleotide sequence: TGTGCCATAACTTTACAGGGGGTTGGCTACACCTTC.

This chain links TRBV19 with TRBJ2-1, with 16 bases fitting TRBD2. Unmatched junction bases numbered 9, after V lost 5 bases and J lost 2 bases. The germline gives CDR1 LNHDA, CDR2 SQIVND (reference sequence). The CDR3 loop spans 19 amino acids. CDR3 sequence (DNA): TGTGCCAGTAGTGAAATGGGACTAGCGGGGGGGCCGACCTACAATGAGCAGTTCTTC. Amino acids: CASSEMGLAGGPTYNEQFF.

The V gene is TRBV6-1, the J gene TRBJ1-2; possible D gene TRBD1, 5 bases. Germline loops: CDR1 MNHNS, CDR2 SASEGT. V was clipped by 6 bases and J by 8 bases, with 19 bases between them. The CDR3 consists of 14 residues. The CDR3 loop reads CASRTEGEGWGYTF. The CDR3 DNA sequence: TGTGCCAGCAGGACCGAAGGGGAGGGTTGGGGCTACACCTTC.

The rearrangement joins TRBV2 to TRBJ2-2; 7 nucleotides match TRBD1. Germline V lookup: CDR1 SNHLY, CDR2 FYNNEI. The CDR3 contains 14 residues. V was pared by 7 bases and J by 0 bases, with 2 bases of the junction left unmatched. CDR3 in amino acids: CASMGTANTGELFF. The CDR3 nucleotides are TGTGCCAGCATGGGGACAGCGAACACCGGGGAGCTGTTTTTT.

This rearrangement joins TRBV9 to TRBJ1-6; 11 bases agree with TRBD1. The V gene end was trimmed by 3 bases and the J gene end by 6 bases; junction bases not matched to a gene: 5. CDR1 is SGDLS and CDR2 is YYNGEE in the germline V gene. This CDR3 spans 16 amino acids. CDR3 nucleotides: TGTGCCAGCAGCGACGCCGGGACAGGGGGTAATTCACCCCTCCACTTT. Its protein product is CASSDAGTGGNSPLHF.

V gene TRBV9 combines with J gene TRBJ2-2; the D is unclear. V lost 0 bases, J lost 0 bases, and 6 bases lay in between. This CDR3 has 15 residues. From germline, CDR1 is SGDLS and CDR2 YYNGEE. The CDR3 coding sequence is TGTGCCAGCAGCGTAGTCAGTTCGAACACCGGGGAGCTGTTTTTT. Its protein is CASSVVSSNTGELFF.

This chain links TRBV10-1 with TRBJ2-3; D uncertain. This CDR3 spans 12 amino acids. The germline gives CDR1 WNHNN, CDR2 SYGVQD (reference sequence). V lost 4 bases and J 6 bases, leaving 8 bases between the germline ends. The CDR3 here is CASSGSSDTQYF. The CDR3 coding sequence is TGCGCCAGCAGTGGGTCTTCGGATACGCAGTATTTT.

The chain joins TRBV7-8 to TRBJ2-7; TRBD1 aligns across 9 bases. The CDR3 loop spans 14 amino acids. V gave up 1 base and J gave up 5 bases; unmatched junction bases: 3. The germline V gene has CDR1 SGHVS and CDR2 FQNEAQ. CDR3 residues: CASSLGTGAHEQYF. The CDR3 DNA reads as TGTGCCAGCAGCTTAGGGACAGGGGCACACGAGCAGTACTTC.

The chain employs TRBV30 and TRBJ1-4; the match to TRBD1 covers 9 bases. The CDR3 consists of 14 residues. Germline CDR1 and CDR2: GTSNPN and SVGIG (reference sequence). V shed 2 bases and J 5 bases; nucleotides not matched to a gene: 3. As DNA, the CDR3 is TGTGCCTGGAGTCAGACAGGGGGGAATGAAAAACTGTTTTTT. It is translated as CAWSQTGGNEKLFF.

The V gene is TRBV2, the J gene TRBJ2-1, with D possibly being TRBD1 (6 bases). The V gene's germline CDR1 is SNHLY and CDR2 FYNNEI. Deletions cut 7 bases from V and 8 bases from J, with 15 bases between. The CDR3 consists of 13 residues. The CDR3 is CASTNDRFHEQFF. The DNA of the CDR3 is TGTGCCAGCACTAATGACAGGTTTCATGAGCAGTTCTTC.

Note on this clone: Other nucleotide sequences in the sample specify the same CDR3. This chain joins TRBV5-1 and TRBJ2-7, with a possible D match to TRBD2 (5 bases). The CDR3 is made up of 14 amino acids. Germline CDR1 reads SGHRS; CDR2 reads YFSETQ. The V end was cut by 0 bases, the J end by 4 bases, with 11 bases between. The CDR3 is CASSLDGSGYEQYF. CDR3 in DNA: TGCGCCAGCAGCTTGGACGGGTCGGGGTACGAGCAGTACTTC. The complete variable domain, with remaining parts taken from reference TRBV5-1 and TRBJ2-7, reads KAGVTQTPRYLIKTRGQQVTLSCSPISGHRSVSWYQQTPGQGLQFLFEYFSETQRNKGNFPGRFSGRQFSNSRSEMNVSTLELGDSALYLCASSLDGSGYEQYFGPGTRLTVT.

The chain recombines TRBV29-1 with TRBJ2-3, with D possibly matching TRBD2 (6 bases). The germline V gene has CDR1 SQVTM and CDR2 ANQGSEA. V lost 0 bases and J 3 bases, leaving 13 bases between the germline ends. CDR3 length: 15 residues. In DNA, the CDR3 is TGCAGCGTTGAAGAAGTTCTAGCGTCGACAGATACGCAGTATTTT. Its translation: CSVEEVLASTDTQYF.

The chain is built from TRBV7-9 and TRBJ1-5; tentatively, D is TRBD1 (5 bases). V gave up 1 base and J gave up 6 bases, with 10 bases separating them. Germline-derived CDR1 and CDR2 are SEHNR and FQNEAQ (reference sequence). The CDR3 loop spans 14 amino acids. The CDR3 nucleotides are TGTGCCAGCAGCTTAGGGTCGGGGGGTCAGCCCCAGCATTTT. Translation gives CASSLGSGGQPQHF.

Details on this clone: This same CDR3 is encoded by further DNA sequences in the sample. This chain's CDR3 is CASSLVGDTQYF. The CDR3 DNA reads as TGTGCCAGCAGCTTAGTAGGTGATACGCAGTATTTT. The chain combines TRBV7-6 with TRBJ2-3; D unresolved. V lost 1 base, J lost 6 bases, and 5 bases lay in between. The CDR3 has 12 amino acids. The germline CDR1 and CDR2 sequences are SGHVS and FNYEAQ.

Regarding this clone: Other DNA sequences in this specimen translate into the identical CDR3. CDR3 sequence: CASSPPGVSGNTIYF. Here the CDR3 DNA reads TGTGCCAGCTCACCACCGGGAGTCTCTGGAAACACCATATATTTT. The chain recombines TRBV18 with TRBJ1-3, with D uncertain. The germline CDR1 and CDR2 sequences are KGHSH and LQKENI. There are 15 residues in the CDR3. V was pared by 0 bases and J by 0 bases, with 6 bases between.

The rearrangement links TRBV27 to TRBJ2-1; TRBD2 matches at 7 bases. Germline V CDR1 and CDR2: MNHEY, SMNVEV (reference sequence). V was clipped by 0 bases and J by 5 bases; unmatched bases: 10. CDR3 length: 17 amino acids. The CDR3 DNA reads as TGTGCCAGCAGTTTATCGAATACAGCGGGATTCAACAATGAGCAGTTCTTC. It is translated as CASSLSNTAGFNNEQFF.

V usage is TRBV6-6 and J usage is TRBJ1-1; 8 nucleotides match TRBD1. The CDR3 has 13 residues. Germline CDR1 and CDR2: MNHNY and SVGAGI (reference sequence). The V gene end was trimmed by 7 bases and the J gene end by 4 bases; junction bases not matched to a gene: 5. CDR3 sequence (DNA): TGTGCCAGCAACCTCGGACAGGGCACTGAAGCTTTCTTT. It codes for CASNLGQGTEAFF.

With regard to this clone: This sample also contains other DNA sequences that code for the same CDR3. The chain couples TRBV15 to TRBJ2-7; TRBD1 aligns across 7 bases. The CDR3 loop spans 13 amino acids. Germline V gene data show CDR1 as LNHNV and CDR2 as YYDKDF (reference sequence). V shed 3 bases and J 4 bases; nucleotides not matched to a gene: 3. The CDR3 spells CATSRGQLYEQYF. The CDR3 bases are TGTGCCACCAGCAGGGGACAGTTATACGAGCAGTACTTC.

The chain joins TRBV11-2 to TRBJ2-3; 12 positions agree with TRBD1. CDR1 and CDR2 from the germline V gene are SGHAT and FQNNGV. This CDR3 spans 15 amino acids. Trimming took 5 bases from V and 4 from J; bases not matched to a gene: 4. CDR3 DNA: TGTGCCAGCAGCGCGGGACAGGGGGCTCCAGATACGCAGTATTTT. This encodes CASSAGQGAPDTQYF.

The chain joins TRBV11-2 to TRBJ1-5, with D possibly TRBD1 on 5 matching bases. The ends were cut back, 2 bases at V and 3 bases at J, with 11 bases in the middle. The germline V gene has CDR1 SGHAT and CDR2 FQNNGV. This CDR3 is built from 15 residues. CDR3 region: CASSLSGTANQPQHF. In nucleotides, the CDR3 is TGTGCCAGCAGCTTAAGCGGGACTGCCAATCAGCCCCAGCATTTT.

The chain carries TRBV10-1 and TRBJ2-1; the match to TRBD2 covers 7 bases. Germline V gives CDR1 WNHNN, CDR2 SYGVQD (reference sequence). With 0 bases clipped from V and 3 bases from J, the junction kept 2 bases outside the gene matches. The CDR3 loop spans 15 amino acids. CDR3 sequence reads: CASSESTGGYNEQFF. In nucleotides, the CDR3 is TGCGCCAGCAGTGAGTCGACGGGGGGCTACAATGAGCAGTTCTTC.